These 8 T cell receptor beta chains came from one sample sequenced in a study of regulatory T cells in long-lasting Graves disease. Building of the TCR beta libraries involved iRepertoire HTBI primers and Arm-PCR of CDR3 regions. TCRdb reprocessed the multiplex PCR reads with MiXCR, giving one entry per CDR3 protein. This repertoire shows around 510,000 distinct CDR3 sequences, roughly 20% found once; its top ten account for approximately 8%. The time point was: persistent/refractory GD, antithyroid drugs over 5 years with positive TRAb. From PBMCs, RNA was extracted and then used to make the TCR library. Sequenced here: peripheral blood mononuclear cells (PBMCs), sampled when the disease was refractory, from a patient treated with antithyroid drugs. These receptors all stem from a female donor with Graves disease.

This chain links TRBV12-3 or TRBV12-4 with TRBJ1-5; D gene uncertain. Deletions cut 3 bases from V and 1 base from J, with 10 bases between. This CDR3 has 15 amino acids. CDR3 protein: CASSFEGRSNQPQHF. For the CDR3, the DNA is TGTGCCAGCAGTTTTGAGGGCCGAAGCAATCAGCCCCAGCATTTT.

In its sample, this clonotype was seen many times. The rearrangement joins TRBV7-2 to TRBJ2-7; perhaps TRBD1 as D (6 bases). CDR1 is SGHTA, CDR2 FQGNSA, per germline. The CDR3 sequence is 12 residues long. V was cut by 6 bases and J by 3 bases, with 9 bases left in between. This CDR3 reads CASSPRGYEQYF. In nucleotides, the CDR3 is TGTGCCAGCAGTCCCAGGGGCTACGAGCAGTACTTC.

This clonotype was counted once. The genes are TRBV7-9 and TRBJ2-5; TRBD1 is a possible D gene (6 bases). V gave up 1 base and J gave up 5 bases, with 11 bases separating them. Germline V gives CDR1 SEHNR, CDR2 FQNEAQ (reference sequence). The CDR3 is made up of 14 amino acids. CDR3 protein: CASSLEGVEETQYF. The DNA for the CDR3 is TGTGCCAGCAGCTTAGAGGGGGTAGAGGAGACCCAGTACTTC.

This sequence joins TRBV20-1 and TRBJ1-5; D is ambiguous. The V end lost 6 bases, the J end lost 3 bases, and 15 bases lay between the germline ends. Germline CDR1 is DFQATT and CDR2 is SNEGSKA (reference sequence). This CDR3 contains 14 residues. The CDR3 coding sequence is TGCAGTGCGCCAAGGCGCGGTATCAATCAGCCCCAGCATTTT. Translated, it gives CSAPRRGINQPQHF.

This clonotype was detected many times. The genes are TRBV15 and TRBJ1-1, with no clear D. V shed 0 bases and J shed 5 bases, with 13 bases lying between them. Germline CDR1 LNHNV, CDR2 YYDKDF (reference sequence). The CDR3 has 15 amino acids. The CDR3 region is CATSRDLAGRTEAFF. CDR3 sequence (DNA): TGTGCCACCAGCAGAGATCTAGCCGGGAGGACTGAAGCTTTCTTT.

This clonotype was seen a handful of times. This chain uses TRBV13 with TRBJ2-7; 9 bases align to TRBD2. This CDR3 is 18 amino acids long. Trimming cost V 5 bases and J 1 base; bases outside gene matches: 15. Per germline, CDR1 PRHDT and CDR2 FYEKMQ (reference sequence). As DNA, the CDR3 is TGTGCCAGCAGCATCACCTCCATTAGCGGGAGAGTATCCTACGAGCAGTACTTC. Its protein is CASSITSISGRVSYEQYF.

This clonotype has a count of ten or more. This chain connects TRBV28 to TRBJ2-7, with 8 bases aligning to TRBD1. The length of the CDR3 is 16 residues. Unmatched junction bases numbered 5, after V lost 0 bases and J lost 1 base. The germline CDR1 and CDR2 sequences are MDHEN and SYDVKM. CDR3 residues: CASSLWGQVISYEQYF. The DNA of the CDR3 is TGTGCCAGCAGTTTATGGGGACAGGTAATTTCCTACGAGCAGTACTTC.

This clonotype was observed many times. The V and J genes are TRBV6-2 or TRBV6-3 and TRBJ2-7, with TRBD2 matching 8 bases. The J segment lost 6 bases and the V segment lost 10 bases, leaving 11 bases of the junction unmatched. The CDR3 extends over 13 amino acids. Germline V gene lookup returns CDR1 MNHEY and CDR2 SVGEGT. CDR3: CATQKRGLGEQYF. CDR3 in DNA: TGTGCCACCCAGAAGCGGGGGCTTGGCGAGCAGTACTTC.